This TCR beta chain is drawn from a study of glioma-infiltrating T cells after dendritic cell vaccination. Documented time point: after dendritic cell vaccination, including at tumor progression/relapse. Sequencing was performed with immunoSEQ multiplex PCR; in TCRdb, only in-frame clones are kept and a portion is missing. The sample has tens of thousands of clones; over 75% are singletons. Germline V gives CDR1 KGHSH, CDR2 LQKENI. The CDR3 sequence is 18 residues long. Losses at the gene ends were 5 bases for V and 3 bases for J; bases not matched to a gene: 14. Overall study results and limits: TCR clonality showed no direct relationship with survival.

About this clone itself: Its antigen remains unknown.

V is TRBV18 and J is TRBJ1-4; 8 bases map to TRBD1. Sequencing was performed on blood, taken after dendritic cell vaccination. This TCR derives from a human donor with glioblastoma. The DNA of the CDR3 is TGTGCCAGCTCAGCAAACCGACAGGGGAGGTTGGCTAATGAAAAACTGTTTTTT. It codes for CASSANRQGRLANEKLFF.